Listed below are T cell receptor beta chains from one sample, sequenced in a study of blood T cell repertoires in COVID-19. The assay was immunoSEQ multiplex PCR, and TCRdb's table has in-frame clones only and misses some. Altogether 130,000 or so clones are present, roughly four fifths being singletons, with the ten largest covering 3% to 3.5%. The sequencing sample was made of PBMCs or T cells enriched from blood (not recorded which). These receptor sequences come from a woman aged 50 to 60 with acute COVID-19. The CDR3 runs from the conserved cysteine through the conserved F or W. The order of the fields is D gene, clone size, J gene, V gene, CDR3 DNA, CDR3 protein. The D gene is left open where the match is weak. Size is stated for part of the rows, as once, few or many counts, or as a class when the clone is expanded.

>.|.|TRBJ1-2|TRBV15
TGTGCCACCAGCATGCGGGGGGCGAATGGCTACACCTTC
CATSMRGANGYTF
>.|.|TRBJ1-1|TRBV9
TGTGCCAGCAGCTTCGGTGGGAGGAACACTGAAGCTTTCTTT
CASSFGGRNTEAFF
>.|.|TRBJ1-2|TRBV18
TGTGCCAGCTCACCACCCGCAGGGCTCGGCTACACCTTC
CASSPPAGLGYTF
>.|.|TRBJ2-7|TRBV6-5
TGTGCCAGCACCTACTCTAGGAGGGCCTACGAGCAGTACTTC
CASTYSRRAYEQYF
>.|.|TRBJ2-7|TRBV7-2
TGTGCCAGCAGTCTCTCCTACGAGCAGTACTTC
CASSLSYEQYF
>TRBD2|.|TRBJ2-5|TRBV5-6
TGTGCCAGCAGCACCTTAGCGGGGCCTCAGGAGACCCAGTACTTC
CASSTLAGPQETQYF
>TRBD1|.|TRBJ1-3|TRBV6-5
TGTGCCAGCAGTCGACAGGGGGATGGTGGAAACACCATATATTTT
CASSRQGDGGNTIYF
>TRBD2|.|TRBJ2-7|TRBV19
TGTGCCAGTAGTGCATCCGGGACTAGCGGGACGTACTCCTACGAGCAGTACTTC
CASSASGTSGTYSYEQYF
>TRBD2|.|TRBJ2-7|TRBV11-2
TGTGCCAGCAGCTTCGACGGACTAGCGGGAGTCAATGAGCAGTACTTC
CASSFDGLAGVNEQYF
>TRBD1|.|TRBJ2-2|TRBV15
TGTGCCACCAGCAGCCCCCCAGGGGGCTCGACCGGGGAGCTGTTTTTT
CATSSPPGGSTGELFF
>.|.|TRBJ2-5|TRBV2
TGTGCCAGCAGTGTGGAGGGATCGGTTCGGGAGACCCAGTACTTC
CASSVEGSVRETQYF
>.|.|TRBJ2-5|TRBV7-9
TGTGCCAGCAGCACAGGGCAATCGGCAGCACAAGAGACCCAGTACTTC
CASSTGQSAAQETQYF
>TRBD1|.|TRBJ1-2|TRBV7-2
TGTGCCAGCAGCTTCGACAGGGCCTATGGCTACACCTTC
CASSFDRAYGYTF
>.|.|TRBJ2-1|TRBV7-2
TGTGCCAGCAGCTTAGCAGGAGCGGGCGGCCTAGGGAATGAGCAGTTCTTC
CASSLAGAGGLGNEQFF
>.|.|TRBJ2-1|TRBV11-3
TGTGCCAGCAGCTTAGCGGTAATGAGCAATGAGCAGTTCTTC
CASSLAVMSNEQFF
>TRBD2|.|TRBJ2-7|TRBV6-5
TGTGCCAGCAGCCCCTCCGGGACTAGCGCCCTCGAGCAGTACTTC
CASSPSGTSALEQYF
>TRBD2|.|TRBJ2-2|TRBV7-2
TGTGCCAGCAGCCCCCCGAACGGGAGGGCGTACGGGGAGCTGTTTTTT
CASSPPNGRAYGELFF
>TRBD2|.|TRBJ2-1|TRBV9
TGTGCCAGCAGCGTAAAGTTAGCGGGAGTAAGTGAGCAGTTCTTC
CASSVKLAGVSEQFF
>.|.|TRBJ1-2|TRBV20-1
TGCAGTGCTAGTCTGCAGAACCCCTATGGCTACACCTTC
CSASLQNPYGYTF
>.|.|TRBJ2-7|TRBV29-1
TGCAGCGTTGAACAGGCAGAGAACTCCTACGAGCAGTACTTC
CSVEQAENSYEQYF
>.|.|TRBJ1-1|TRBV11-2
TGTGCCAGCAGCGTCCAGGGGACTGAAGCTTTCTTT
CASSVQGTEAFF
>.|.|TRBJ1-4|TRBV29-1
TGCAGCGTTGCATGGCAGGGGATGGAAAAACTGTTTTTT
CSVAWQGMEKLFF
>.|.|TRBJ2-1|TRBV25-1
TGTGCCAGCAGCCCAAAAAGCGGTCGATCAAAGGCCGATGAGCAGTTCTTC
CASSPKSGRSKADEQFF
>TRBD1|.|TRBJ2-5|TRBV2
TGTGCCAGCAGTGAGACAGGGGGGCGACAAGAGACCCAGTACTTC
CASSETGGRQETQYF
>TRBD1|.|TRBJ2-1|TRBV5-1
TGCGCCAGCAGGGGACAGGGTGATGAGCAGTTCTTC
CASRGQGDEQFF
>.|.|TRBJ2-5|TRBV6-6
TGTGCCATCAAACCTCCAGGGATTGAAACCCAGTACTTC
CAIKPPGIETQYF
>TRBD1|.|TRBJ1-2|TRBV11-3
TGTGCCTCCGCCGACAGGGAGAGCTATGGCTACACCTTC
CASADRESYGYTF
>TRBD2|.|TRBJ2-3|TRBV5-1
TGCGCCAGCAGCTCTCCGGCGGGAGTCACAGATACGCAGTATTTT
CASSSPAGVTDTQYF
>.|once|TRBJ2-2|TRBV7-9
TGTGCCAGCACCATCGGACAGACGAACACCGGGGAGCTGTTTTTT
CASTIGQTNTGELFF
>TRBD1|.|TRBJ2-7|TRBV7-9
TGTGCCAGCAGCCCCCACCCGGGACAGGAGAACTACGAGCAGTACTTC
CASSPHPGQENYEQYF
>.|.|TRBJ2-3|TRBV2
TGTGCCAGCAGTGCGGCTAGTGGAACAGATACGCAGTATTTT
CASSAASGTDTQYF
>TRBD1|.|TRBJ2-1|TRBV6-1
TGTGCCAGCAGTGAAGCCGGACCGGGCCCCAGGGGGGAGCAGTTCTTC
CASSEAGPGPRGEQFF
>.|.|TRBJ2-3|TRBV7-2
TGTGCCAGCAGCTCCCCGGGGGACCGCGCGCAGTATTTT
CASSSPGDRAQYF
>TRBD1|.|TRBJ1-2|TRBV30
TGTGCCTGGAGTGTAGGGACAGTACAAGGCTACACCTTC
CAWSVGTVQGYTF
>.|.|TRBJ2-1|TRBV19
TGTGCCAGTAGTATGAGTAGGGGCTTAACCTACAATGAGCAGTTCTTC
CASSMSRGLTYNEQFF
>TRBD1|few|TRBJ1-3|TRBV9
TGTGCCAGCGGTCCAGGGACAGGGTCTGGAAACACCATATATTTT
CASGPGTGSGNTIYF
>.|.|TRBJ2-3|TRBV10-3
TGTGCCATCAGTGAGAGGAGGGACACAGATACGCAGTATTTT
CAISERRDTDTQYF
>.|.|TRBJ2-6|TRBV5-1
TGCGCCAGCAGCTTGTTACCAGGGATAAGCTCTGGGGCCAACGTCCTGACTTTC
CASSLLPGISSGANVLTF
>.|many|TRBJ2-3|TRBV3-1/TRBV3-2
TGTGCCAGCAGCCAAGTTGGTGGAGCGGGCACAGATACGCAGTATTTT
CASSQVGGAGTDTQYF
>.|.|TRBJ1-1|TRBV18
TGTGCCAGCTCCGAGGGACAGAACACTGAAGCTTTCTTT
CASSEGQNTEAFF
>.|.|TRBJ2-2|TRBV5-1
TGCGCCAGCAGCTTGCGGGAGACCCGGAGCACCGGGGAGCTGTTTTTT
CASSLRETRSTGELFF
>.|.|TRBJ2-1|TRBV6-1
TGTGCCAGCAGTGAATTCCCTCGGGGGATCAATGAGCAGTTCTTC
CASSEFPRGINEQFF
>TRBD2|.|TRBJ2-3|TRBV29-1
TGCAGCGTTGAGTATGCTAGCGGGATTTCTGATACGCAGTATTTT
CSVEYASGISDTQYF
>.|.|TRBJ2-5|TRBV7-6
TGTGCCAGCAGCCAACAGACGTACCAAGAGACCCAGTACTTC
CASSQQTYQETQYF
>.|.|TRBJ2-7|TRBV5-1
TGCGCCAGCAGCTCCCTAGGGGCAGGATCCTACGAGCAGTACTTC
CASSSLGAGSYEQYF
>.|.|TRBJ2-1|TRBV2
TGTGCCAGCACTAAGTTGTCCTACAATGAGCAGTTCTTC
CASTKLSYNEQFF